The rows below give T cell receptor beta chains drawn from one sample of a study of cytomegalovirus exposure and HLA in healthy donors. Sequenced by immunoSEQ multiplex PCR; TCRdb stores in-frame clones only, minus some. The sample lists 150,000 to 200,000 clones, more than 75% seen once, with 1.6% in the top ten. Material for sequencing was PBMCs. Receptors were obtained from a woman aged 45-65 years in good health and CMV-seronegative. CDR3s include the opening cysteine and the closing phenylalanine or tryptophan. A D gene is named only where the DNA matches it firmly. Not all rows give a size; the values are once, few, many and, for expanded clones, a class.

D	J	V	size	DNA	CDR3
.	TRBJ1-2	TRBV30	.	TGTGCCTGGAGTATGACAGAGAACTATGGCTACACCTTC	CAWSMTENYGYTF
.	TRBJ2-1	TRBV7-2	.	TGTGCCAGCAGCTTAGAATACTACAATGAGCAGTTCTTC	CASSLEYYNEQFF
TRBD2	TRBJ2-3	TRBV7-7	.	TGTGCTAGCAGACCCCTACTAGCGGTCGGCACAGATACGCAGTATTTT	CASRPLLAVGTDTQYF
.	TRBJ2-5	TRBV27	.	TGTGCCAGCAGTTCCCGCAACCCCATCAAGGACAGGGGACGGGGGGGGCAAGAGACCCAGTACTTC	CASSSRNPIKDRGRGGQETQYF
.	TRBJ1-2	TRBV10-3	once	TGTGCCATCAGTTCTCAGGGTGACTATGGCTACACCTTC	CAISSQGDYGYTF
TRBD1	TRBJ1-2	TRBV7-3	.	TGTGCCAGCAGCTTCGCAAGAGCCAGAGGACAGGGAGGGAACTATGGCTACACCTTC	CASSFARARGQGGNYGYTF
.	TRBJ1-3	TRBV12-5	once	TGTGCTAGTGGTTTGGGACAGCCCCGCTCTGGAAACACCATATATTTT	CASGLGQPRSGNTIYF
.	TRBJ2-7	TRBV29-1	.	TGCAGCGTTGAATTTAGGGGCATGGTGGAGCAGTACTTC	CSVEFRGMVEQYF
.	TRBJ1-4	TRBV7-9	.	TGTGCCAGCAGCTCGACCCTACTCGGGGCAGGGAGGGAAAAACTGTTTTTT	CASSSTLLGAGREKLFF
TRBD1	TRBJ1-1	TRBV4-3	.	TGCGCCAGCAGCCAAGGTCGTGGACAGGGGGCGAAGGCTGAAGCTTTCTTT	CASSQGRGQGAKAEAFF
TRBD2	TRBJ2-4	TRBV28	.	TGTGCCAGCAGTTACCCGGGACTAGCGGGAGACGGGCGGAACATTCAGTACTTC	CASSYPGLAGDGRNIQYF
TRBD2	TRBJ2-1	TRBV19	.	TGTGCCAGTAGTATAGACGTTCTAGCGGGGGGGCCGGATGAGCAGTTCTTC	CASSIDVLAGGPDEQFF
TRBD2	TRBJ2-2	TRBV6-5	.	TGTGCCAGCAGTTACTTGTCGGGAGGGGAGAAACGGGAGCTGTTTTTT	CASSYLSGGEKRELFF
TRBD1	TRBJ2-7	TRBV7-9	.	TGTGCCAGCAGCAATCCGGGACAGGTGCCTTTTAGCGAGCAGTACTTC	CASSNPGQVPFSEQYF
TRBD1	TRBJ2-2	TRBV4-3	.	TGCGCCAGCAGCCAAGAATGGGGACAGGGGGCATCCGGGGAGCTGTTTTTT	CASSQEWGQGASGELFF
TRBD1	TRBJ1-1	TRBV5-4	few	TGTGCCAGCAGCTTGGAGTCACAGGGGTTGGACACTGAAGCTTTCTTT	CASSLESQGLDTEAFF
.	TRBJ2-5	TRBV7-9	.	TGTGCCAGCAGCTTAGTAGCCCAAGAGACCCAGTACTTC	CASSLVAQETQYF
TRBD2	TRBJ2-1	TRBV9	.	TGTGCCAGCAGCGTAGCCTTAGCGGGGGGTTCCTACAATGAGCAGTTCTTC	CASSVALAGGSYNEQFF
.	TRBJ2-2	TRBV14	.	TGTGCCAGCAGTCCCGACAGATACACCGGGGAGCTGTTTTTT	CASSPDRYTGELFF
TRBD2	TRBJ2-5	TRBV7-9	.	TGTGCCAGCAGCCAGGCGGGAGGGGAGACCCAGTACTTC	CASSQAGGETQYF
.	TRBJ2-1	TRBV10-3	.	TGTGCCACTACCCCGGACTCTCCGAGCAATGAGCAGTTCTTC	CATTPDSPSNEQFF
.	TRBJ2-2	TRBV19	once	TGTGCCAGTAGTATAGGGACAAAAGCGAACACCGGGGAGCTGTTTTTT	CASSIGTKANTGELFF
TRBD2	TRBJ2-3	TRBV11-2	.	TGTGCCAGCAGCTTAGCGGGACTAGCGGGAGTAATATATTTT	CASSLAGLAGVIYF
.	TRBJ1-1	TRBV5-4	.	TGTGCCAGCAGCTATTGGGGGGGGCGCTTCTTGGGAGCTTTCTTT	CASSYWGGRFLGAFF
.	TRBJ2-5	TRBV13	few	TGTGCCAGCAGCTTGTATGGGCAGCTTAGGGAGACCCAGTACTTC	CASSLYGQLRETQYF
TRBD1	TRBJ1-1	TRBV12-5	.	TGTGCTAGTGGTTTCGCGTTGACAGGGGCTGAAGCTTTCTTT	CASGFALTGAEAFF
.	TRBJ1-1	TRBV28	.	TGTGCCAGCAGTTTAGGAGGGTGGAGCACTGAAGCTTTCTTT	CASSLGGWSTEAFF
TRBD2	TRBJ2-7	TRBV19	.	TGTGCCAGTAGTGCCCGAACAGCGGGACCTCTCTCCTACGAGCAGTACTTC	CASSARTAGPLSYEQYF
.	TRBJ1-1	TRBV7-3	.	TGTGCCAGCAGCTTAGGAGGGGTGGGCACTGAAGCTTTCTTT	CASSLGGVGTEAFF
.	TRBJ1-5	TRBV6-6	few	TGTGCCAGCAGCCCAAACCGGGGGCAGCCCCAGCATTTT	CASSPNRGQPQHF
TRBD1	TRBJ2-3	TRBV2	.	TGTGCCAGCAGGAAAACGGACAGGCGAGGCACAGATACGCAGTATTTT	CASRKTDRRGTDTQYF
.	TRBJ2-5	TRBV9	once	TGTGCCAGCAGCGTAGCTCCCAGGGATGGGGAGACCCAGTACTTC	CASSVAPRDGETQYF
TRBD2	TRBJ2-1	TRBV6-1	.	TGTGCCAGCAGGCCGGGACTAGCGTCTTGGGATGAGCAGTTCTTC	CASRPGLASWDEQFF
TRBD2	TRBJ2-7	TRBV14	.	TGTGCCAGCAGCCACACGGGGGGTGTCCCTACCTACGAGCAGTACTTC	CASSHTGGVPTYEQYF
.	TRBJ1-2	TRBV28	.	TGTGCCAGCACCCTAGGGGACTATGGCTACACCTTC	CASTLGDYGYTF
.	TRBJ1-2	TRBV5-6	.	TGTGCCAGCAGCTCGAAGCGGACGGCCCGTGGCTACACCTTC	CASSSKRTARGYTF
TRBD2	TRBJ2-3	TRBV7-2	.	TGTGCCAGCAGCTTAGGCGGCGGGAGGGCTCGGGGGGATACGCAGTATTTT	CASSLGGGRARGDTQYF
.	TRBJ2-3	TRBV7-9	.	TGTGCCAGCAGCTTGACCCCCGGGACAACCCGAACAGATACGCAGTATTTT	CASSLTPGTTRTDTQYF
.	TRBJ2-1	TRBV5-1	few	TGCGCCAGCAGCGTTACACGGGGTACCTACAATGAGCAGTTCTTC	CASSVTRGTYNEQFF
TRBD2	TRBJ2-7	TRBV5-1	.	TGCGCCAGCAGCTTGGGCGTTGGGGGGACTAGACACGAGCAGTACTTC	CASSLGVGGTRHEQYF
.	TRBJ1-5	TRBV19	.	TGTGCCAGTACACCTATCGGTAGCAATCAGCCCCAGCATTTT	CASTPIGSNQPQHF
.	TRBJ2-5	TRBV5-4	.	TGTGCCAGCAGCTTGACAGCGGTCCAAGAGACCCAGTACTTC	CASSLTAVQETQYF
.	TRBJ1-2	TRBV29-1	.	TGCAGCGTTGAAAGAGGAGCGCGTGGCTACACCTTC	CSVERGARGYTF
TRBD2	TRBJ2-3	TRBV5-1	.	TGCGCCAGCAGTCGCGGGGGGGGTAGCACAGATACGCAGTATTTT	CASSRGGGSTDTQYF
.	TRBJ1-2	TRBV11-2	.	TGTGCCAGCAGCCTAGGGGGGGTCTATGGCTACACCTTC	CASSLGGVYGYTF
TRBD2	TRBJ2-3	TRBV5-1	once	TGCGCCAGCAGCTTGACTAGCGGGGGGAATACGCAGTATTTT	CASSLTSGGNTQYF
.	TRBJ2-7	TRBV4-1	few	TGCGCCAGCAGCCGACCTGCAGGGGCCTCCTACGAGCAGTACTTC	CASSRPAGASYEQYF
.	TRBJ1-2	TRBV5-4	few	TGTGCCAGCAGCTCCAGGGCTTATGGCTACACCTTC	CASSSRAYGYTF